Below are 21 T cell receptor beta chains sequenced from a single sample in a study of vaccination and CD4 T cells after COVID-19. Cultured CD4+ T cells had their DNA profiled by the Oncomine TCR Beta short-read assay. A single record per CDR3 protein comes from TCRdb applying MiXCR to the PCR reads. The sample holds some 14,000 distinct CDR3 sequences; around half are singletons and the top ten take about 9%. The sample's treatment: roughly 10-day PBMC culture with coronavirus spike peptide pools or control peptides (ViraFEST assay). These receptors have no known antigen. The sequenced sample consisted of CD4+ T cells from blood, cultured in vitro. All receptors come from a human donor who had recovered from COVID-19.

The V call is TRBV20-1, the J call TRBJ2-5; 9 nucleotides match TRBD2. The germline CDR1 and CDR2 sequences are DFQATT and SNEGSKA (reference sequence). The V and J ends lost 1 base and 5 bases, in that order; junction bases with no gene match: 5. CDR3 size: 14 residues. The CDR3 reads CSARGSGRGETQYF. The CDR3, as DNA: TGCAGTGCTAGAGGTAGCGGGAGAGGTGAGACCCAGTACTTC.

The chain is built from TRBV11-3 and TRBJ1-1, with 10 bases fitting TRBD1. The V gene's germline CDR1 is SGHNT and CDR2 YENEEA. The CDR3 runs 16 residues. The junction had 6 bases not matched to a gene; V was cut back by 5 bases and J by 0 bases. CDR3 DNA: TGTGCCAGCAGCCCGGGACAGGGGCTAGTGAACACTGAAGCTTTCTTT. Its protein product is CASSPGQGLVNTEAFF.

V gene TRBV10-2 combines with J gene TRBJ1-5; 7 bases fit TRBD1. This CDR3 region has 15 residues. After removal of 6 bases from V and 0 bases from J, the junction contained 5 bases not matched to a gene. Germline CDR1 is WSHSY and CDR2 is SAAADI. CDR3 region: CASSKQGLSNQPQHF. CDR3 sequence (DNA): TGCGCCAGCAGCAAACAGGGGCTTAGCAATCAGCCCCAGCATTTT.

This clonotype was recorded a few times. The chain links TRBV19 to TRBJ1-5; 8 bases are shared with TRBD1. The CDR3 totals 14 residues. The junction had 8 bases not matched to a gene; V was cut back by 7 bases and J by 6 bases. The V gene's germline CDR1 is LNHDA and CDR2 SQIVND (reference sequence). CDR3 nucleotide sequence: TGTGCCAGTACCACGGACAGGGCGGCTCAGCCCCAGCATTTT. Protein product: CASTTDRAAQPQHF.

This clonotype was found once. V and J are TRBV24-1 and TRBJ2-3; 9 nucleotides line up with TRBD2. With 0 bases clipped from V and 5 bases from J, the junction kept 2 bases outside the gene matches. This CDR3 region has 15 residues. The V gene's germline CDR1 is KGHDR and CDR2 SFDVKD. The CDR3 reads CATSDLGLARDTQYF. The CDR3, as DNA: TGTGCCACCAGTGATTTGGGACTAGCGAGAGATACGCAGTATTTT.

The sample holds a few counts of this clonotype. The J gene is TRBJ1-5, the V gene TRBV20-1, with D maybe TRBD1 (5 bases). V was pared by 6 bases and J by 1 base, with 16 bases between. This CDR3 comprises 15 residues. Germline V gene sequence: CDR1 DFQATT, CDR2 SNEGSKA (reference sequence). The CDR3 sequence: CSAIPGLMSNQPQHF. CDR3 nucleotide sequence: TGCAGTGCCATTCCGGGACTCATGAGCAATCAGCCCCAGCATTTT.

Written as DNA, the CDR3 is TGTGCCAGCAGGGTCCGAGGGGGTTCGGAGACCCAGTACTTC. Translating gives CASRVRGGSETQYF. This chain links TRBV28 with TRBJ2-5, with D perhaps TRBD1 (6 bases). Germline assignment: CDR1 MDHEN and CDR2 SYDVKM. V shed 6 bases and J shed 5 bases, with 16 bases lying between them. This CDR3 region has 14 residues. The full variable domain, its missing parts supplied by reference TRBV28 and TRBJ2-5, is DVKVTQSSRYLVKRTGEKVFLECVQDMDHENMFWYRQDPGLGLRLIYFSYDVKMKEKGDIPEGYSVSREKKERFSLILESASTNQTSMYLCASRVRGGSETQYFGPGTRLLVL.

The J gene is TRBJ2-1, the V gene TRBV27, with 10 bases identical to TRBD1. V lost 7 bases to trimming and J lost 6 bases; unmatched junction nucleotides: 12. The germline V gene has CDR1 MNHEY and CDR2 SMNVEV (reference sequence). The CDR3 loop spans 16 amino acids. The CDR3 bases are TGTGCCAGCACCCCCCTCGGACAGGGGGGCCCCAATGAGCAGTTCTTC. Its protein product is CASTPLGQGGPNEQFF.

The chain employs TRBV11-2 and TRBJ1-2; no reliable D call. CDR3 length equals 15 residues. CDR1 is SGHAT and CDR2 is FQNNGV in the germline V gene. Trimming took off 6 bases at V and 8 bases at J, with 22 bases between the two ends. As DNA, the CDR3 is TGTGCCAGCAGTCAGCACCCTTCTCCTTTCGAGGGCTACACCTTC. It is translated as CASSQHPSPFEGYTF.

The V gene is TRBV28, the J gene TRBJ2-3; 10 bases map to TRBD1. This CDR3 is 15 amino acids long. V was clipped by 6 bases and J by 3 bases; unmatched bases: 6. Germline CDR1 is MDHEN and CDR2 is SYDVKM. CDR3 DNA sequence: TGTGCCAGCAGCTCGACAGGGGGCGGAACAGATACGCAGTATTTT. Its translation is CASSSTGGGTDTQYF.

The J gene is TRBJ1-5, the V gene TRBV10-3; D is unresolved. The CDR3 has 14 residues. V lost 2 bases and J 3 bases, leaving 8 bases between the germline ends. Germline CDR1 reads ENHRY; CDR2 reads SYGVKD. This chain's CDR3 is CAISEDGTNQPQHF. CDR3 DNA sequence: TGTGCCATCAGTGAGGACGGTACCAATCAGCCCCAGCATTTT.

The V and J genes are TRBV6-2 or TRBV6-3 and TRBJ2-6; D might be TRBD1 (6 bases). The V and J ends lost 5 bases and 5 bases respectively, with 28 bases between them. Looked up from germline, CDR1 is MNHEY and CDR2 is SVGEGT. CDR3 length: 20 amino acids. CDR3 sequence: CASSTSAPMGQGCWANVLTF. The CDR3, as DNA: TGTGCCAGCAGTACCTCAGCCCCGATGGGACAAGGATGTTGGGCCAACGTCCTGACTTTC.

The CDR3 nucleotides are TGTGCCAGCAGCAAATATGAAGTTACATGTGACTATGGCTACACCTTC. It yields the protein CASSKYEVTCDYGYTF. This chain joins TRBV21-1 and TRBJ1-2. TRBV21-1 is a listed pseudogene. The CDR3 sequence is 16 residues long.

In its sample, this clonotype was seen a few times. This chain uses TRBV20-1 with TRBJ2-2; 8 bases map to TRBD1. V gave up 1 base and J gave up 5 bases; unmatched junction bases: 6. Germline V gene sequence: CDR1 DFQATT, CDR2 SNEGSKA (reference sequence). The CDR3 contains 15 residues. CDR3 coding DNA: TGCAGTGCTAGAGCGACAGGGGCGGGAACCGGGGAGCTGTTTTTT. This codes for CSARATGAGTGELFF.

This chain links TRBV5-1 with TRBJ2-5; D remains unclear. CDR1 SGHRS and CDR2 YFSETQ come from the germline V gene. V was trimmed by 4 bases and J by 5 bases, leaving 15 bases between them. This CDR3 region has 14 residues. The chain's CDR3 is CASSPGRGWETQYF. The CDR3 coding sequence is TGCGCCAGCAGCCCCGGGCGCGGCTGGGAGACCCAGTACTTC.

The chain recombines TRBV6-1 with TRBJ2-2; 11 nucleotides align to TRBD2. Germline V CDR1 and CDR2: MNHNS, SASEGT. With V trimmed by 5 bases and J by 5 bases, 10 bases remained unmatched. CDR3 length: 17 amino acids. Written as DNA, the CDR3 is TGTGCCAGCAGTCGACAACTAGCGGGGGCCTCAACCGGGGAGCTGTTTTTT. It specifies CASSRQLAGASTGELFF.

The chain couples TRBV12-3 or TRBV12-4 to TRBJ2-1; D is unresolved. Trimming removed 4 bases at V and 3 bases at J, with 22 bases between. This CDR3 has 18 amino acids. CDR3 sequence (DNA): TGTGCCAGCAGTTCCAGTTCGGTTGGGCAACCCTACTACAATGAGCAGTTCTTC. Protein product: CASSSSSVGQPYYNEQFF.

J is TRBJ1-2 and V is TRBV27; 7 nucleotides line up with TRBD1. Looked up from germline, CDR1 is MNHEY and CDR2 is SMNVEV (reference sequence). V dropped 5 bases and J dropped 5; count of bases not matched to a gene: 8. The CDR3 has 14 residues. CDR3 coding DNA: TGTGCCAGCAGTCGTGAGGGGGCGAGGTATGGCTACACCTTC. Translation gives CASSREGARYGYTF.

The rearrangement links TRBV20-1 to TRBJ2-4; D remains unclear. The CDR3 runs to 16 residues. V was shortened by 1 base and J by 1 base, with 14 bases between the two germline ends. CDR1 is DFQATT and CDR2 is SNEGSKA in the germline V gene (reference sequence). CDR3 residues: CSARAFGLGAKNIQYF. The DNA for the CDR3 is TGCAGTGCTAGAGCTTTCGGGCTGGGGGCCAAAAACATTCAGTACTTC.

This clonotype was detected a few times. The rearrangement uses TRBV7-2 and TRBJ2-7; 8 bases are a match to TRBD2. The V and J ends lost 7 bases and 0 bases, in that order; junction bases with no gene match: 8. The CDR3 has 15 residues. Germline values: CDR1 SGHTA, CDR2 FQGNSA. This CDR3 reads CASTSSGASSYEQYF. The CDR3 coding sequence is TGTGCCAGCACCAGTAGCGGGGCCAGCTCCTACGAGCAGTACTTC.

This clonotype appeared a few times. The chain carries TRBV6-1 and TRBJ1-4; 7 nucleotides match TRBD1. Germline V CDR1 and CDR2: MNHNS, SASEGT. The J segment lost 0 bases and the V segment lost 6 bases, leaving 7 bases of the junction unmatched. This CDR3 region has 16 residues. DNA of the CDR3: TGTGCCAGCAGCCATGACAGGGTTGCAACTAATGAAAAACTGTTTTTT. Amino acid sequence: CASSHDRVATNEKLFF.